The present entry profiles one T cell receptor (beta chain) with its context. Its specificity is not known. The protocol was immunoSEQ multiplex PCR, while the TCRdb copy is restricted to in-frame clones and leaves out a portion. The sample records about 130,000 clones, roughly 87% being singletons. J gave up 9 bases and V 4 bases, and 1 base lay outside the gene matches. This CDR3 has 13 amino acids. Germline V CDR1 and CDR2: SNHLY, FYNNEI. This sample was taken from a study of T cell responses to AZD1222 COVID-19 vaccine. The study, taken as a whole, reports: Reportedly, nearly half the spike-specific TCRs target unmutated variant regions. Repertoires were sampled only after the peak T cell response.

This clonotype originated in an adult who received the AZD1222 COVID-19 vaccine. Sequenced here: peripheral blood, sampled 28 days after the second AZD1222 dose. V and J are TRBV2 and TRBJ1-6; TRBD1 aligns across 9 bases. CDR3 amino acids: CASSGTGVSPLHF. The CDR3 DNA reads TGTGCCAGCAGTGGGACAGGGGTTTCACCCCTCCACTTT.